This T cell receptor beta chain was sequenced in a study of blood T cell repertoires in COVID-19. Study context: The United States, Italy and Spain were the sources of the acute and convalescent COVID-19 samples. In each case, the material was cDNA or gDNA derived from T cells, B-cell-depleted T cells, or PBMCs.

Within the 2 weeks before study entry, each person in the exposed group met a COVID-19 case. Per the study methods: By means of reference gene primer amplification, nucleated cell counts were estimated. Repertoires were generated with immunoSEQ multiplex PCR, while TCRdb's copy carries only in-frame clones and drops some. That table is the source of V, J and clone size, and D and trimming were worked out from the DNA. The table shows 200,000 to 250,000 clones, with about four fifths occurring only once. The CDR3 is 13 amino acids. CDR1 SEHNR and CDR2 FQNEAQ come from the germline V gene (reference sequence). The ends were cut back, 2 bases at V and 7 bases at J, with 11 bases in the middle.

The rearrangement uses TRBV7-9 and TRBJ1-2; D may be TRBD1 (5 bases). Sample: PBMCs or T cells enriched from blood (not recorded which). This TCR was recovered from a woman in her fifties or sixties who had been exposed to COVID-19. The CDR3 protein is CASSLRGLGGYTF. Written as DNA, the CDR3 is TGTGCCAGCAGCTTACGGGGGTTAGGTGGCTACACCTTC.